The 15 T cell receptor beta chains presented below share a single source sample, sequenced in a study of vaccination and CD4 T cells after COVID-19. Indicated treatment: 10-day PBMC culture with coronavirus spike peptide pools or control peptides (ViraFEST assay). The Oncomine TCR Beta short-read assay sequenced DNA from cultured CD4+ T cells. Via MiXCR, TCRdb re-called the PCR reads, giving one row per CDR3 protein. The data hold about 20,000 distinct CDR3 sequences, with 55% to 70% observed a single time. No antigen is known for these receptors. The sequenced sample was CD4+ T cells from blood, cultured in vitro, obtained after SARS-CoV-2 vaccination. Receptors originate from a human donor who had recovered from COVID-19.

The chain has TRBV10-3 and TRBJ1-5; 8 bases fit TRBD1. Germline lookup yields CDR1 ENHRY and CDR2 SYGVKD. The CDR3 spans 14 residues. V dropped 3 bases and J dropped 4; count of bases not matched to a gene: 2. The CDR3 region has the DNA TGTGCCATCAGTGATACAGGGGGAAATCAGCCCCAGCATTTT. Translating gives CAISDTGGNQPQHF.

This sequence joins TRBV28 and TRBJ2-1, with 8 positions matching TRBD2. Unmatched junction bases numbered 5, after V lost 7 bases and J lost 15 bases. This CDR3 is built from 10 residues. CDR1 and CDR2 (germline): MDHEN, SYDVKM. The CDR3 spells CASTSGSRFF. For the CDR3, the DNA is TGTGCCAGCACCAGCGGGAGCAGGTTCTTC.

The V call is TRBV6-1, the J call TRBJ2-3; 11 positions match TRBD1. With 6 bases clipped from V and 6 bases from J, the junction kept 8 bases outside the gene matches. CDR3 length equals 15 residues. Germline loops: CDR1 MNHNS, CDR2 SASEGT. In DNA form, the CDR3 reads TGTGCCAGCAGAAACATAAGGGACAGGGGGGATACGCAGTATTTT. It codes for CASRNIRDRGDTQYF.

This clonotype was seen only a few times. The V call is TRBV19, the J call TRBJ1-3; no firm D call. Germline lookup yields CDR1 LNHDA and CDR2 SQIVND (reference sequence). This CDR3 is built from 14 residues. The V gene lost 10 bases and the J gene lost 3 bases, with 16 bases spanning the gap. DNA for the CDR3: TGTGCCACCGTCGCCGGGGTCATTGGAAACACCATATATTTT. It is translated as CATVAGVIGNTIYF. The full variable domain, with the rest looked up from reference TRBV19 and TRBJ1-3, is DGGITQSPKYLFRKEGQNVTLSCEQNLNHDAMYWYRQDPGQGLRLIYYSQIVNDFQKGDIAEGYSVSREKKESFPLTVTSAQKNPTAFYLCATVAGVIGNTIYFGEGSWLTVV.

This clonotype came up a few times. The CDR3 loop reads CASSPDERSYNEQFF. CDR3 nucleotides: TGTGCCAGCAGTCCCGACGAGAGGAGCTACAATGAGCAGTTCTTC. V is TRBV28 and J is TRBJ2-1; no clear D. Looked up from germline, CDR1 is MDHEN and CDR2 is SYDVKM. Trimming shortened V by 5 bases and J by 3 bases, and 14 bases separated the two germline ends. CDR3 length: 15 amino acids.

The chain has TRBV11-2 and TRBJ2-5; D assignment may be TRBD1 or TRBD2 (5 bases each). The V end was cut by 5 bases, the J end by 5 bases, with 21 bases between. Germline CDR1 and CDR2: SGHAT and FQNNGV. The CDR3 runs 16 residues. CDR3 sequence reads: CASSLQDLGVEETQYF. CDR3 nucleotides: TGTGCCAGCAGCCTCCAGGATTTGGGGGTTGAGGAGACCCAGTACTTC.

The V gene is TRBV20-1, the J gene TRBJ2-4, with D unclear. CDR3 length: 14 residues. The V gene lost 2 bases and the J gene lost 6 bases, with 14 bases spanning the gap. Germline values: CDR1 DFQATT, CDR2 SNEGSKA (reference sequence). The CDR3 sequence is CSARRQAGSNIQYF. In DNA, the CDR3 is TGCAGTGCTAGAAGGCAGGCCGGCTCAAACATTCAGTACTTC.

V gene TRBV7-2 combines with J gene TRBJ1-1; D is possibly TRBD1 (6 bases). The CDR3 spans 17 residues. The germline V gene has CDR1 SGHTA and CDR2 FQGNSA. The V and J ends lost 5 bases and 0 bases respectively, with 19 bases between them. In DNA, the CDR3 is TGTGCCAGCAGCCTCCTCAACAGGGCCAGGGTGAACACTGAAGCTTTCTTT. It yields the protein CASSLLNRARVNTEAFF.

The V call is TRBV30, the J call TRBJ1-5, with D unclear. Germline V CDR1 and CDR2: GTSNPN, SVGIG (reference sequence). Between the trimmed V and J ends, which lost 5 bases and 9 bases, there was a span of 17 bases. This CDR3 is 13 amino acids long. The CDR3 sequence: CAWRTAGLGPQHF. The CDR3 region has the DNA TGTGCCTGGCGGACGGCCGGGCTCGGGCCCCAGCATTTT.

The chain employs TRBV30 and TRBJ1-2; D is unresolved. Germline loops: CDR1 GTSNPN, CDR2 SVGIG (reference sequence). The CDR3 has 12 residues. V was pared by 6 bases and J by 7 bases, with 15 bases between. The CDR3 protein is CACYPSGSGYTF. CDR3 bases: TGTGCCTGCTACCCTTCAGGAAGTGGCTACACCTTC.

The chain joins TRBV6-5 to TRBJ1-1; D gene uncertain. The germline V gene has CDR1 MNHEY and CDR2 SVGAGI. The germline V and J ends were trimmed by 2 bases and 1 base, with 11 bases remaining between them. The CDR3 spans 15 residues. The CDR3 DNA is TGTGCCAGCAGTTACCTCAGGTTACCGAACACTGAAGCTTTCTTT. It is translated as CASSYLRLPNTEAFF.

CDR3 protein: CASSLVPFSGYTF. As DNA, the CDR3 is TGTGCCAGCAGCTTAGTTCCGTTCAGTGGCTACACCTTC. This chain uses TRBV11-3 with TRBJ1-2; D remains ambiguous. Germline-derived CDR1 and CDR2 are SGHNT and YENEEA. The CDR3 spans 13 residues. V dropped 1 base and J dropped 7 bases, with 10 bases sitting between them. The full variable domain, its missing parts supplied by reference TRBV11-3 and TRBJ1-2, is EAGVVQSPRYKIIEKKQPVAFWCNPISGHNTLYWYLQNLGQGPELLIRYENEEAVDDSQLPKDRFSAERLKGVDSTLKIQPAELGDSAVYLCASSLVPFSGYTFGSGTRLTVV.

Written as DNA, the CDR3 is TGTGCCAGCAGCCAAGACAGGGCCCTTGACGGCTATGGCTACACCTTC. This encodes CASSQDRALDGYGYTF. The chain couples TRBV4-2 to TRBJ1-2, with D possibly matching TRBD1 (5 bases). Germline CDR1 LGHNA, CDR2 YNFKEQ. This CDR3 comprises 16 residues. Trimming cost V 0 bases and J 4 bases, with 15 bases left between them.

This clonotype was seen a few times. The chain recombines TRBV20-1 with TRBJ2-4; TRBD1 or TRBD2 may be the D gene (7 bases each). Trimming removed 7 bases at V and 3 bases at J, with 13 bases between. The CDR3 spans 13 residues. Looked up from germline, CDR1 is DFQATT and CDR2 is SNEGSKA (reference sequence). The CDR3 bases are TGCAGTGTCCCCAGGGGGGGCAAAAACATTCAGTACTTC. It encodes CSVPRGGKNIQYF.

Concerning this clonotype: The junction does not match germline at one end; this may be a read error. The chain links TRBV15 to TRBJ2-7; D is perhaps TRBD1 (6 bases). The CDR3 totals 13 residues. Germline values: CDR1 LNHNV, CDR2 YYDKDF (reference sequence). CDR3 nucleotide sequence: TGTGCCACCAGCCGAGACAGGTCCTACGAGCAGTACTTC. It specifies CATSRDRSYEQYF.